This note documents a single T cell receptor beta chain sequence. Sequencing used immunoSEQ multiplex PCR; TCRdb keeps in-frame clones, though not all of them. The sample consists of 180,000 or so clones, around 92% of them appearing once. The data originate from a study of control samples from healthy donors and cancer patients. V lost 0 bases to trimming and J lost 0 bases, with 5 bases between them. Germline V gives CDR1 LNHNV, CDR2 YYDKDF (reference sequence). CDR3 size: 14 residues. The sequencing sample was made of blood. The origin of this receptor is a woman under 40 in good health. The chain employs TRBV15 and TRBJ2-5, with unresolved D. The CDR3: CATSRDPDQETQYF. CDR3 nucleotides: TGTGCCACCAGCAGAGATCCGGACCAAGAGACCCAGTACTTC.